Described below is a single T cell receptor (beta chain) sequence and its context. Its specificity is not known. This sample stems from a study of shared clonotypes between healthy human individuals. Naive CD8 cells lacked CD45RO, underwent positive selection for CCR7 and left out terminally differentiated effector memory CD45RA+ cells. Broader study findings: The study's rarefaction showed incomplete sorted-subset sequencing despite large depth. Unshared clonotypes carried lower generation probabilities than those common to all four donors. An effect of sequencing depth on clonotype sharing among donors was expected.

Per germline, CDR1 MGHRA and CDR2 YSYEKL. There are 15 residues in the CDR3. Trimming shortened V by 1 base and J by 2 bases, and 12 bases separated the two germline ends. Produced via immunoSEQ multiplex PCR; TCRdb's table is partial and in-frame only. The table records nearly 600,000 clones, around 95% of them present only once. The chain employs TRBV4-1 and TRBJ2-7; D gene unclear. The TCR originated in a woman aged 25 to 39 in good health. Sequenced sample: naive CD8+ T cells sorted from blood. The CDR3 protein is CASSQVSPGTYEQYF. As DNA, the CDR3 is TGCGCCAGCAGCCAAGTCTCGCCTGGCACCTACGAGCAGTACTTC.